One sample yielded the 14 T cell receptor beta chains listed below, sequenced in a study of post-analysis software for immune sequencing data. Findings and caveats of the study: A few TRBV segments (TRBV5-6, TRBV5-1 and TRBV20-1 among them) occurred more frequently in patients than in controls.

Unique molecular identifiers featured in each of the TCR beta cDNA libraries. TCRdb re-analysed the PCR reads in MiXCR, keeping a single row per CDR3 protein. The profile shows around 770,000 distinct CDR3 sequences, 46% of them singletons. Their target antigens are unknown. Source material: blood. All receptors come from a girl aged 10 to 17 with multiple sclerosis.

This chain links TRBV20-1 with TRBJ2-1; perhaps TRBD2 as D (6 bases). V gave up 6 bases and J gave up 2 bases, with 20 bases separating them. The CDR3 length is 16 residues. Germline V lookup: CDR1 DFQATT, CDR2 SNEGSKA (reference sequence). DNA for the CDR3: TGCAGTGCACAATATGGAGGGACCTCGGCCTACAATGAGCAGTTCTTC. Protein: CSAQYGGTSAYNEQFF.

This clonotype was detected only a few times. CDR3 amino acids: CATSDRRQGTYNEQFF. CDR3 nucleotides: TGTGCCACCAGTGACCGCAGACAGGGAACCTACAATGAGCAGTTCTTC. V and J are TRBV24-1 and TRBJ2-1; 7 positions agree with TRBD1. With 4 bases clipped from V and 2 bases from J, the junction kept 7 bases outside the gene matches. The CDR3 contains 16 residues. From germline, CDR1 is KGHDR and CDR2 SFDVKD.

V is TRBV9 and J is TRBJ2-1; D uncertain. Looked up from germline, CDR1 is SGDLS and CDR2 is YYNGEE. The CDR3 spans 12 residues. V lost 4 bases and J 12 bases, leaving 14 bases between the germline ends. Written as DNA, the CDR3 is TGTGCCAGCAGCTTGGACGGCGAGGTGCAGTTCTTC. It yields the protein CASSLDGEVQFF.

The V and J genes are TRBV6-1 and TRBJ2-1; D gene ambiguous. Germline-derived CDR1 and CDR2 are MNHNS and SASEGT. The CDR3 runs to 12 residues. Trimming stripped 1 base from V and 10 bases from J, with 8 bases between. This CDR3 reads CASSEGVGEQFF. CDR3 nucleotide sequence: TGTGCCAGCAGTGAAGGTGTGGGGGAGCAGTTCTTC.

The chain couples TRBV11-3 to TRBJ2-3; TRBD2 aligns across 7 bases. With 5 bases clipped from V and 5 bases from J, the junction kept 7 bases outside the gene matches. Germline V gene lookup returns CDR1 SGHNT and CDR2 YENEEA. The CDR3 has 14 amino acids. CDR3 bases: TGTGCCAGCAGCCGCGGACTAGTGGGAGATACGCAGTATTTT. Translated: CASSRGLVGDTQYF.

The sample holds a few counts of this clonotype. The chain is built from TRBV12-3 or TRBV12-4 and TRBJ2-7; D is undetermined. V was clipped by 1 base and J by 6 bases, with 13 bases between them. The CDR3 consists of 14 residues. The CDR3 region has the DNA TGTGCCAGCAGTTTAGGGGCCCCCCAAGGCGAGCAGTACTTC. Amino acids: CASSLGAPQGEQYF.

This chain's CDR3 is CASSLGTNSQSRETQYF. In DNA form, the CDR3 reads TGTGCCAGCAGCTTAGGGACTAACTCCCAGTCCAGGGAGACCCAGTACTTC. The chain recombines TRBV7-9 with TRBJ2-5, with D perhaps matching TRBD2 (6 bases). Germline assignment: CDR1 SEHNR and CDR2 FQNEAQ (reference sequence). Trimming pared 1 base from V and 5 bases from J, leaving 20 bases between. CDR3 length equals 17 residues.

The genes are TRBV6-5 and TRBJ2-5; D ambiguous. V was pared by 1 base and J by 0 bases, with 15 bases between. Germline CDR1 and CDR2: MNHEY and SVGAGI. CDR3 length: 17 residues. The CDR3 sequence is CASSYFDLPTYQETQYF. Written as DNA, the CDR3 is TGTGCCAGCAGTTACTTTGACCTGCCCACCTACCAAGAGACCCAGTACTTC.

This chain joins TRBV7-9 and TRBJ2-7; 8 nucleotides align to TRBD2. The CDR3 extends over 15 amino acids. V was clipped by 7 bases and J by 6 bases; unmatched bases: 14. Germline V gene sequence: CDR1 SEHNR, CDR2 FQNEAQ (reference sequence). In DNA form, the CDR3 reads TGTGCCAGCACACCCATCTCCAGCGGGAGTAGCGAGCAGTACTTC. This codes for CASTPISSGSSEQYF.

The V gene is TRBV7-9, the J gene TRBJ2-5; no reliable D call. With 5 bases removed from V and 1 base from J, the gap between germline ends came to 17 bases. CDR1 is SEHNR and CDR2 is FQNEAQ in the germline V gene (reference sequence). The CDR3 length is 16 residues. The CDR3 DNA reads TGTGCCAGCAGCCCCGGAAAGGCCCCACTCCAAGAGACCCAGTACTTC. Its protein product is CASSPGKAPLQETQYF.

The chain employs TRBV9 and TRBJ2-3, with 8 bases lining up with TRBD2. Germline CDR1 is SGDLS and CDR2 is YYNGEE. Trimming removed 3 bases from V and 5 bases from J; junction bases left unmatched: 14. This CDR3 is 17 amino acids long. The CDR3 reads CASSAPGRNGRVDTQYF. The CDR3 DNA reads TGTGCCAGCAGCGCGCCCGGGCGGAACGGGAGGGTAGATACGCAGTATTTT.

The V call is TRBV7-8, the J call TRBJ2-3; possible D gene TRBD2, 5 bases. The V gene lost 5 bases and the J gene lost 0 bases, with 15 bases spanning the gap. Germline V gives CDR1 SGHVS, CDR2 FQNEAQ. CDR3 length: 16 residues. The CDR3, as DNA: TGTGCCAGCAGCCACGCCAGCGGTCCTAGCACAGATACGCAGTATTTT. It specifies CASSHASGPSTDTQYF.

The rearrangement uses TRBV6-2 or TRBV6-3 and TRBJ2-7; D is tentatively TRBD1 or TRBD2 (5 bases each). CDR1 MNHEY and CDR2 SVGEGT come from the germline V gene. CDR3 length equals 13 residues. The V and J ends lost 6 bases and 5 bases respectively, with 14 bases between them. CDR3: CASRGTGTHEQYF. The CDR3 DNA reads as TGTGCCAGCAGGGGAACCGGGACGCACGAGCAGTACTTC.

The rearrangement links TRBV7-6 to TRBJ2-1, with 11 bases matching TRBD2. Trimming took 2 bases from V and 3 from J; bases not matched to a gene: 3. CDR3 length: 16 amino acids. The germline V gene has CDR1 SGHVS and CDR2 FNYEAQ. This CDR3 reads CASSLSLAGDYNEQFF. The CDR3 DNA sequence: TGTGCCAGCAGCTTATCACTAGCGGGAGACTACAATGAGCAGTTCTTC.